This TCR beta chain was found in a study of regulatory and conventional T cells in RAG deficiency (dated 2017 in TCRdb). Turning to the overall study: To compare the diversity and composition of the repertoires of Treg, conventional CD4+ and CD8+ T cells between RAG-deficient patients and healthy controls, the study applied high-throughput TCR beta sequencing. Results and caveats for the whole study, not just this receptor: RAG-deficient patients showed markedly lower Shannon entropy and higher Simpson indices than control T-cell subpopulations. Sorted CD25-high CD127-low cells from Omenn syndrome patients may represent peripherally activated cells rather than bona fide Treg cells. All patient T-cell subsets had shorter CDR3 lengths; Omenn syndrome patients showed >85% Treg-Tconv repertoire overlap at nucleotide and amino acid level. Compared with controls, Omenn syndrome and CID/AS patients had 80 to 100-fold fewer unique TCR beta sequences in Treg cells, but only roughly 9.3-fold fewer in the other subsets. For some subjects, some analyses of T-cell subsets were not performed.

From a lookup of the germline V gene, CDR1 and CDR2 are SGHVS and FNYEAQ. V is clipped by 1 base and J by 2 bases, and the sequence between their germline boundaries is 6 bases long. The CDR3 has 13 amino acids, counting the end cysteine and phenylalanine. CDR3 DNA is the only sequence kept; it has 39 bases, read in frame from the first base. Before genomic DNA extraction, regulatory T cells were purified from blood as CD4+CD25-high CD127-low cells. About 8 healthy control donors were used as the comparison group for repertoire analyses. The method behind the library was the immunoSEQ multiplex PCR assay. Rearranged TCR beta chain products were amplified from the genomic DNA of sorted T-cell subsets and were then sequenced. In the paper's pipeline: Shannon entropy and Simpson indices were used to measure the diversity of productive TCR beta rearrangements in each repertoire. To assess clonal expansion, the frequencies of the 100 most abundant productive TCR beta clonotypes were added up as a share of total reads. The TRB repertoires were scored with a self-reactivity index that is based on amino acid usage at CDR3beta positions 6 and 7. Two-way ANOVA was applied to the repertoire analyses, whereas Student t or Mann-Whitney tests were applied to the flow cytometric analyses. This is the immuneACCESS table as TCRdb keeps it, with only in-frame sequences that have V and J called. A part of the clones is gone; compared with another copy, unresolved V genes explain less than half, and the rest is unexplained. V and J calls plus clone size are reproduced from that table; the DNA served to infer D and trimming. In this sample the table shows 9,500 to 15,000 clones, around 94% of which occur a single time. Approximately 1.5% of the sample belongs to the ten largest clones.

Of note for this clone: What this receptor recognizes is not known. Base qualities are not recorded, but no much larger clone differs from it by a single base.

The same data also contributed to another study, on regulatory T cells. The other study reports the following: In the multiplex PCR, 52 forward TRBV primers and 13 reverse TRBJ primers were used, and assay-based and computational corrections were applied for amplification bias. In patients, repertoires had restricted unique TRB V-J pairs and skewed V and J gene usage, with regulatory T cells showing the most marked changes. T-cell receptor beta repertoires of sorted regulatory, conventional CD4+ and CD8+ T cells were compared between CD3G-deficient patients and healthy controls. Peripheral blood mononuclear cells were isolated by Ficoll density separation. Rearranged TRB loci were amplified from genomic DNA by multiplex PCR within the immunoSEQ assay. TRB amplicons were sequenced on an Illumina HiSeq platform. Raw sequences were error-filtered and aligned to reference gene sequences by custom algorithms, then analyzed with the immunoSEQ online tools. The frequencies of productive and nonproductive TRB rearrangements were evaluated among unique sequences as well as among total sequences. Groups were compared by t tests, Mann-Whitney tests or two-way ANOVA performed in Prism software.

Specimen: CD127- CD25+ CD4+ Tregs sorted from blood. This clonotype originated in a human donor in good health. The chain employs TRBV7-6 and TRBJ2-7; the D gene is perhaps TRBD1, on 6 matching bases. The CDR3 corresponds to CASSLGTAYEQYF. The DNA is as follows: TGTGCCAGCAGCTTAGGGACAGCCTACGAGCAGTACTTC. Outside the CDR3, residues come from the reference TRBV7-6 and TRBJ2-7 proteins, so the full variable domain is: GAGVSQSPRYKVTKRGQDVALRCDPISGHVSLYWYRQALGQGPEFLTYFNYEAQQDKSGLPNDRFSAERPEGSISTLTIQRTEQRDSAMYRCASSLGTAYEQYFGPGTRLTVT.